Listed below are T cell receptor beta chains from one sample, sequenced in a study of shared clonotypes between healthy human individuals. The method was immunoSEQ multiplex PCR; TCRdb's version includes in-frame clones alone and lacks a portion of them. The sample contains approximately 2,200,000 clones, under 95% of which appear only once. The sample taken for sequencing was naive CD8+ T cells from PBMCs. The receptors were sampled from a man aged 18-30 years in good health. Some clones in this sample may be carry-over from other donors' samples. Both conserved end residues are part of each CDR3. The D gene is left open where the match is weak. Expanded clones are given a class, and other clones once, few, many or no size at all.

cdr3_aa: CASSLSPGLAGASYEQYF
cdr3_nt: TGTGCCAGCAGTTTATCCCCGGGACTAGCGGGGGCCTCCTACGAGCAGTACTTC
v_call: TRBV27
clone_size: NA
j_call: TRBJ2-7
d_call: TRBD2

cdr3_aa: CASSARTRAGDEQYF
cdr3_nt: TGTGCCAGCAGCGCCCGGACGCGTGCTGGGGACGAGCAGTACTTC
v_call: TRBV9
clone_size: once
j_call: TRBJ2-7
d_call: NA

cdr3_aa: CASSLVSYSNQPQHF
cdr3_nt: TGTGCCAGCAGTTTGGTCAGCTATAGCAATCAGCCCCAGCATTTT
v_call: TRBV28
clone_size: NA
j_call: TRBJ1-5
d_call: NA

cdr3_aa: CASRGGTGLLSGANVLTF
cdr3_nt: TGTGCCAGCAGAGGCGGGACAGGCCTCCTTTCTGGGGCCAACGTCCTGACTTTC
v_call: TRBV2
clone_size: NA
j_call: TRBJ2-6
d_call: TRBD1

cdr3_aa: CASSPFGAAIYEQYF
cdr3_nt: TGTGCCAGCAGCCCATTCGGGGCGGCCATCTACGAGCAGTACTTC
v_call: TRBV9
clone_size: NA
j_call: TRBJ2-7
d_call: NA

cdr3_aa: CASSPSTVSGQGYQPQHF
cdr3_nt: TGTGCCAGCAGTCCATCAACCGTCTCGGGACAGGGGTATCAGCCCCAGCATTTT
v_call: TRBV27
clone_size: NA
j_call: TRBJ1-5
d_call: TRBD1

cdr3_aa: CASSLIRGEQYF
cdr3_nt: TGTGCCAGCAGCTTGATTAGAGGTGAGCAGTACTTC
v_call: TRBV5-6
clone_size: NA
j_call: TRBJ2-7
d_call: NA

cdr3_aa: CASATSGRLQGYNEQFF
cdr3_nt: TGTGCCAGCGCGACTAGCGGGAGGCTCCAGGGATACAATGAGCAGTTCTTC
v_call: TRBV18
clone_size: NA
j_call: TRBJ2-1
d_call: TRBD2

cdr3_aa: CASSPNSKWPDTQYF
cdr3_nt: TGTGCCAGCAGCCCAAATAGCAAATGGCCAGATACGCAGTATTTT
v_call: TRBV9
clone_size: once
j_call: TRBJ2-3
d_call: NA

cdr3_aa: CASSLGGTGLIGYTF
cdr3_nt: TGTGCCAGCAGTTTGGGGGGGACAGGGCTTATCGGCTACACCTTC
v_call: TRBV27
clone_size: NA
j_call: TRBJ1-2
d_call: TRBD1

cdr3_aa: CAFGQGYEQYF
cdr3_nt: TGTGCCTTCGGACAGGGGTACGAGCAGTACTTC
v_call: TRBV10-3
clone_size: NA
j_call: TRBJ2-7
d_call: TRBD1

cdr3_aa: CASSDQRQESTDTQYF
cdr3_nt: TGCGCCAGCAGTGACCAAAGACAGGAGAGCACAGATACGCAGTATTTT
v_call: TRBV10-1
clone_size: NA
j_call: TRBJ2-3
d_call: NA

cdr3_aa: CASSLDGTYEQYF
cdr3_nt: TGTGCCAGCAGCTTAGACGGAACCTACGAGCAGTACTTC
v_call: TRBV13
clone_size: NA
j_call: TRBJ2-7
d_call: NA

cdr3_aa: CASSYEGGPTYEQYF
cdr3_nt: TGTGCCAGCAGTTACGAGGGAGGGCCCACCTACGAGCAGTACTTC
v_call: TRBV6-6
clone_size: NA
j_call: TRBJ2-7
d_call: TRBD2

cdr3_aa: CASSLDRTTYNEQFF
cdr3_nt: TGTGCCAGCAGTTTAGATCGGACCACCTACAATGAGCAGTTCTTC
v_call: TRBV6-6
clone_size: NA
j_call: TRBJ2-1
d_call: NA

cdr3_aa: CASSIDRGSVNTEAFF
cdr3_nt: TGTGCCAGTAGTATAGACCGGGGGTCCGTGAACACTGAAGCTTTCTTT
v_call: TRBV19
clone_size: NA
j_call: TRBJ1-1
d_call: NA

cdr3_aa: CASSVPSGNVDTGELFF
cdr3_nt: TGTGCCAGCAGCGTCCCTAGCGGGAACGTCGACACCGGGGAGCTGTTTTTT
v_call: TRBV9
clone_size: NA
j_call: TRBJ2-2
d_call: TRBD2

cdr3_aa: CASSGDQETQYF
cdr3_nt: TGTGCCAGCAGCGGAGACCAAGAGACCCAGTACTTC
v_call: TRBV9
clone_size: NA
j_call: TRBJ2-5
d_call: NA

cdr3_aa: CASRSAEQYEQYF
cdr3_nt: TGTGCCTCCCGTTCAGCGGAACAATACGAGCAGTACTTC
v_call: TRBV6-6
clone_size: NA
j_call: TRBJ2-7
d_call: NA

cdr3_aa: CASSLVGSSYEQYF
cdr3_nt: TGTGCCAGCAGCCTCGTCGGGAGCTCCTACGAGCAGTACTTC
v_call: TRBV27
clone_size: NA
j_call: TRBJ2-7
d_call: NA

cdr3_aa: CASSPLRVLQGAFNEQFF
cdr3_nt: TGTGCCAGCAGCCCTCTGCGGGTTTTACAGGGGGCTTTCAATGAGCAGTTCTTC
v_call: TRBV7-9
clone_size: NA
j_call: TRBJ2-1
d_call: TRBD1

cdr3_aa: CASSPVDSTYEQYF
cdr3_nt: TGTGCCAGCAGCCCTGTGGACAGTACCTACGAGCAGTACTTC
v_call: TRBV7-9
clone_size: NA
j_call: TRBJ2-7
d_call: NA

cdr3_aa: CASSVDRGSNQPQHF
cdr3_nt: TGTGCCAGCAGCGTCGACAGGGGTAGCAATCAGCCCCAGCATTTT
v_call: TRBV7-9
clone_size: NA
j_call: TRBJ1-5
d_call: TRBD1

cdr3_aa: CASSTSWTDEQYF
cdr3_nt: TGTGCCAGCAGCACTTCTTGGACAGACGAGCAGTACTTC
v_call: TRBV7-8
clone_size: NA
j_call: TRBJ2-7
d_call: NA

cdr3_aa: CASSAVDGDPYEQYF
cdr3_nt: TGTGCCAGCAGCGCGGTCGACGGGGACCCCTACGAGCAGTACTTC
v_call: TRBV5-4
clone_size: once
j_call: TRBJ2-7
d_call: NA

cdr3_aa: CASRYGTGRGNEQFF
cdr3_nt: TGTGCCAGCAGGTATGGGACAGGGAGAGGCAATGAGCAGTTCTTC
v_call: TRBV27
clone_size: NA
j_call: TRBJ2-1
d_call: TRBD1

cdr3_aa: CASSFVLGAGVGEQYF
cdr3_nt: TGTGCCAGCAGTTTTGTTCTTGGAGCGGGAGTAGGCGAGCAGTACTTC
v_call: TRBV28
clone_size: NA
j_call: TRBJ2-7
d_call: TRBD2

cdr3_aa: CASSSLLPQRDEQFF
cdr3_nt: TGTGCCAGCAGCTCCCTTCTCCCGCAACGAGATGAGCAGTTCTTC
v_call: TRBV5-4
clone_size: once
j_call: TRBJ2-1
d_call: NA